This entry features one T cell receptor beta chain sequence. The sample comes from a study of cytomegalovirus exposure and HLA in healthy donors. V was clipped by 3 bases and J by 1 base; unmatched bases: 10. This CDR3 contains 16 residues. Germline values: CDR1 SGHRS, CDR2 YFSETQ. Both 60 Vbeta primers and 13 Jbeta primers went into the PCR. Produced via immunoSEQ multiplex PCR; TCRdb's table is partial and in-frame only. The sample has about 120,000 clones, roughly 80% seen once. The sequencing input was PBMCs. This receptor was taken from a man aged 45-65 years in good health and CMV-seropositive. The chain recombines TRBV5-1 with TRBJ2-7, with 7 bases fitting TRBD2. CDR3 DNA sequence: TGCGCCAGCAGCTCACCCCTAGCGGAGCCATCCTACGAGCAGTACTTC. It is translated as CASSSPLAEPSYEQYF.